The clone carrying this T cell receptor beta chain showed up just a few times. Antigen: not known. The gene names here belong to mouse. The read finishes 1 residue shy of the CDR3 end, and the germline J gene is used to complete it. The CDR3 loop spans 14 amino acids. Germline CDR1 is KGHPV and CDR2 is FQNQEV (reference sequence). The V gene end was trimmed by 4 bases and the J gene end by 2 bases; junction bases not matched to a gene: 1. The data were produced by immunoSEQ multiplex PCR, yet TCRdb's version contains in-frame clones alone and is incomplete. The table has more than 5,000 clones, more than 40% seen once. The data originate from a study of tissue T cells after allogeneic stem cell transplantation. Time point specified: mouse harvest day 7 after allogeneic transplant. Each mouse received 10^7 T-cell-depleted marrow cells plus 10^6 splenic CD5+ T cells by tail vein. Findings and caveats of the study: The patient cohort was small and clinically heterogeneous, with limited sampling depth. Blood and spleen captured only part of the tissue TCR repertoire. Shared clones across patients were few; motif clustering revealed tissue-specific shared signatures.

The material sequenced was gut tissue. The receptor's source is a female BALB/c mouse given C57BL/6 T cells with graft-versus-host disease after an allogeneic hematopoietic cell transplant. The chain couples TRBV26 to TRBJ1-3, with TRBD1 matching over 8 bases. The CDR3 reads CASSPTGAGNTLYF. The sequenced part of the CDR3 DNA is TGTGCCAGCAGTCCGACAGGGGCTGGAAATACGCTCTAT.